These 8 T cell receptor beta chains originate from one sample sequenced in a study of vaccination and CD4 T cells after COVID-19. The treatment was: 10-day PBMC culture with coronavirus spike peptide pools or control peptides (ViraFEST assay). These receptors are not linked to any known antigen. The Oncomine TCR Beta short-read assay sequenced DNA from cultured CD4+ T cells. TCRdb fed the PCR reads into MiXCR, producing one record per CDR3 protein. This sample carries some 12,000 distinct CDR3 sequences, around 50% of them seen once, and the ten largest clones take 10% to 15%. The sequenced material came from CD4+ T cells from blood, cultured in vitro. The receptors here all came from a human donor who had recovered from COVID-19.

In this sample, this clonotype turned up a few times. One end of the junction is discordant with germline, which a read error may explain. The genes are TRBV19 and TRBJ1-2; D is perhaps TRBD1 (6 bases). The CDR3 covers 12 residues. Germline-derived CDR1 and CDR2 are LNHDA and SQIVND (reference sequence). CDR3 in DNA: TGTGCCAGTAGTCCCCGACAGGACCTATACTACTTC. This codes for CASSPRQDLYYF.

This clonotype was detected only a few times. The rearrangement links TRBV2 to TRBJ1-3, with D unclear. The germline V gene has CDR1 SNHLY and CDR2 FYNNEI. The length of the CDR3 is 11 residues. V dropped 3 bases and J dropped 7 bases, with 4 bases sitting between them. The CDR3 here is CASSDANTIYF. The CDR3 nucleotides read TGTGCCAGCAGTGACGCGAACACCATATATTTT.

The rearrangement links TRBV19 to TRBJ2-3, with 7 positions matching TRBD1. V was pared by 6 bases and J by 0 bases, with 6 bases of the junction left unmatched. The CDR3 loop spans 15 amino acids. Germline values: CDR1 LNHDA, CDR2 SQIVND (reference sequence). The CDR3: CASRDRQTSTDTQYF. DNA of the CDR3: TGTGCCAGTAGGGACAGGCAAACTAGCACAGATACGCAGTATTTT.

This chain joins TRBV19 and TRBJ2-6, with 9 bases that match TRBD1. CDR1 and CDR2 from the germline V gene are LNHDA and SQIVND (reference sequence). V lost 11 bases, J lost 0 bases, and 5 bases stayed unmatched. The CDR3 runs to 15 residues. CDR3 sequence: CAAGQGSSGANVLTF. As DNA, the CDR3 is TGTGCCGCCGGACAGGGGAGCTCTGGGGCCAACGTCCTGACTTTC.

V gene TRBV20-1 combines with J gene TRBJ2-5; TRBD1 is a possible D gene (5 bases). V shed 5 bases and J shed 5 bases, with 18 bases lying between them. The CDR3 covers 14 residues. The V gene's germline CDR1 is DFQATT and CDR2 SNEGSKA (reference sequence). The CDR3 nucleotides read TGCAGTGCTCACCAGGGAAACCTGGAGGAGACCCAGTACTTC. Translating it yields CSAHQGNLEETQYF.

The CDR3 region has the DNA TGTGCCAGTAGTACCCGCGGCTACGAGCAGTACTTC. Residues: CASSTRGYEQYF. The chain is built from TRBV19 and TRBJ2-7; D gene uncertain. The CDR3 consists of 12 residues. Trimming took 4 bases from V and 3 from J, leaving 7 bases between them. Germline V CDR1 and CDR2: LNHDA, SQIVND (reference sequence).

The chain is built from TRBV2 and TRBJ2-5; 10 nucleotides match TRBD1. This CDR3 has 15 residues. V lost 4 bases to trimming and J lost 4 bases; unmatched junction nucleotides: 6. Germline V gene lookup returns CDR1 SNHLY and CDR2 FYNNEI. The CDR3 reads CASSGTGTGAETQYF. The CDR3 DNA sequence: TGTGCCAGCAGTGGAACCGGGACAGGGGCAGAGACCCAGTACTTC.

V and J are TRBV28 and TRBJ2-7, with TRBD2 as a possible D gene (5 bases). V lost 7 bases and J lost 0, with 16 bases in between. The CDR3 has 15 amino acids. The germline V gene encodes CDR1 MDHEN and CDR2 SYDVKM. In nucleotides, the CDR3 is TGTGCCAGCACCAGACCCGGACTGGGCTCCTACGAGCAGTACTTC. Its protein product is CASTRPGLGSYEQYF.